This T cell receptor (beta chain) was found in a study of blood T cell repertoires in COVID-19. Assay used: immunoSEQ multiplex PCR; TCRdb lists only in-frame clones, some missing. The sample consists of about 280,000 clones, approximately 90% of them appearing once. CDR1 LGHDT and CDR2 YNNKEL come from the germline V gene (reference sequence). The CDR3 runs 14 residues. V lost 4 bases and J 0 bases, leaving 10 bases between the germline ends. The sequencing input was PBMCs or T cells enriched from blood (not recorded which). The receptor's source is a man aged 35-49 years who had been exposed to COVID-19. The chain has TRBV3-1 (or the pseudogene TRBV3-2) and TRBJ2-7; D gene uncertain. This chain's CDR3 is CASSPFDISYEQYF. The CDR3 bases are TGTGCCAGCAGCCCGTTCGACATCTCCTACGAGCAGTACTTC.